This TCR beta chain was captured in a study of PD-L1 blockade in urothelial cancer (TCRdb year 2017). Regarding the complete study: All patients started therapy around 2014 and received atezolizumab 1,200 mg intravenously every 3 weeks. Twenty-five of 29 patients were identified as males with urothelial cancer of bladder origin, and a prior smoking history was reported by 18 of 29 patients. An ECOG performance status of 0 or 1 was recorded for the patients, and 0 to 3 prior chemotherapy regimens had been received by the patients. Blood samples were analyzed at 3 weeks after treatment start (second dose) and at 6 weeks after treatment start. Blood samples yielded a median of around 150,000 T cells and roughly 83,000 unique TCRs, with median clonality approximately 0.08. The study was an exploratory multi-omic analysis of somatic, immune and clinical correlates of response to PD-L1 blockade with atezolizumab in urothelial cancer. Pretreatment tumor samples, along with matched peripheral blood collected serially before and after atezolizumab treatment, underwent TCR sequencing. Progression-free survival longer than 6 months counted as durable clinical benefit, and TCR features were additionally tested against both progression-free and overall survival. In the same patients, whole exome sequencing and RNA sequencing of pretreatment tumors were performed in addition to TCR sequencing. Under ten patients achieved durable clinical benefit and 15 to 20 did not. Some 30 patients had pretreatment blood TCR-seq, some 25 had at least one posttreatment blood collection, and some 25 had tumor TCR-seq. Overall study results and their limits: Because the sample size was small (n of about 29) and many exploratory analyses were performed, the results are intended to be hypothesis-generating. Greater expansion of tumor-associated TCR clones in peripheral blood 3 weeks after the start of treatment was observed in patients with durable benefit (n ≈ 22, p = 0.022). A pretreatment peripheral blood TCR clonality below the median was linked to improved progression-free and overall survival.

The label giving this sample's time point can be read as: pretreatment peripheral blood. A total of under 30 patients with locally advanced or metastatic urothelial carcinoma, treated at Memorial Sloan Kettering on a trial protocol, made up the cohort. Peripheral blood mononuclear cells were collected from each patient pretreatment and during treatment, giving between 1 and 8 total time points per patient. The Qiagen DNeasy Blood extraction kit was used to purify genomic DNA from total PBMCs and tumor samples. PBMCs were collected pretreatment and during treatment, and were isolated and stored as previously described. About this clone itself: The clone's antigen remains unknown. Base qualities are not at hand, and no much larger clone is one base apart.

Each PCR received spiked-in synthetic TCR analog templates so that absolute template abundance could be estimated from read counts. Using the immunoSEQ assay, TCRbeta CDR3 regions were amplified from genomic DNA with bias-controlled V and J gene primers. Sequencing of rearranged TCRbeta segments was performed at approximately 20X coverage. The paper's processing steps were these. Sequencing errors were corrected by clustering, and CDR3s were annotated against IMGT so that V, D and J genes could be assigned. Out-of-frame and stop-codon sequences were excluded, and only productive TCRbeta rearrangements were used in downstream analyses. To compute clonality, Shannon entropy was normalized by the log of the number of unique productive sequences and then subtracted from one. Fisher's exact test with Benjamini-Hochberg correction, at a threshold of adjusted p below 0.01, was used to find clones that differed between time points or between blood and tumor. The immuneACCESS repertoire file appears here via TCRdb, limited to in-frame rearrangements. These files lack a portion of the clones; in checked studies, under half of the deficit traces to unresolved V genes, and the cause of the others is not known. D and trimming were read from the DNA, whereas the V and J calls and clone size are those reported in that table. A total of around 100,000 clones appear in this sample, around 86% of them only once. The ten largest clonotypes hold 1.5% to 2% of the sample.

V lost 5 bases and J lost 0 bases; the stretch between them is 16 bases long. Via the germline V gene (reference sequence), CDR1 is LNHDA and CDR2 SQIVND. CDR3 length: 17 amino acids, cysteine to phenylalanine. Only CDR3 DNA remains: 51 bases, in frame from the first base. The rearrangement joined TRBV19 to TRBJ1-4; TRBD1 could be the D gene, as 5 bases match. Sequenced material: PBMCs, taken around atezolizumab (anti-PD-L1) treatment. The receptor comes from a man aged 60-69 years with urothelial cancer. The CDR3 corresponds to CASSWGRAGATNEKLFF. The nucleotide sequence is given as TGTGCCAGTAGTTGGGGCCGGGCTGGAGCAACTAATGAAAAACTGTTTTTT.